The next 30 T cell receptor beta chains were all read from a single sample in a study of cytomegalovirus exposure and HLA in healthy donors. The PCR had 60 Vbeta and 13 Jbeta primers. Clones were sequenced by immunoSEQ multiplex PCR, and TCRdb holds only the in-frame ones, with some missing. The table includes around 120,000 clones, approximately 76% detected once. The specimen was PBMCs. These receptor sequences come from a man aged 55 to 69 in good health and CMV-seropositive.

Only a few counts were recorded for this clone. The V call is TRBV5-6, the J call TRBJ1-2; TRBD1 aligns across 8 bases. The CDR3 contains 16 residues. The germline gives CDR1 SGHDT, CDR2 YYEEEE. V trimming: 4 bases; J trimming: 8 bases; junction bases outside the gene matches: 16. The CDR3 sequence: CASSTDRGRSVLGYTF. The CDR3 region has the DNA TGTGCCAGCAGCACAGACAGGGGCCGCAGCGTTTTGGGCTACACCTTC.

The gene calls are TRBV6-5 and TRBJ2-2; D is uncertain. This CDR3 spans 14 amino acids. From germline, CDR1 is MNHEY and CDR2 SVGAGI. Between the trimmed V and J ends, which lost 6 bases and 5 bases, there was a span of 13 bases. Here the CDR3 DNA reads TGTGCCAGCAGAGTGACATACTCGACCGGGGAGCTGTTTTTT. Translating gives CASRVTYSTGELFF.

CDR3 region: CASSLGSVSSSYEQYF. DNA of the CDR3: TGCGCCAGCAGCTTGGGTTCGGTTTCGAGCTCCTACGAGCAGTACTTC. J is TRBJ2-5 and V is TRBV5-1; D remains unclear. Judging by the DNA end, TRBJ2-7 fits better; the J call may be wrong. This CDR3 has 16 amino acids. CDR1 is SGHRS, CDR2 YFSETQ, per germline.

This chain joins TRBV28 and TRBJ1-1; perhaps TRBD1 as D (5 bases). Trimming took 7 bases from V and 3 from J, leaving 18 bases between them. The CDR3 has 15 residues. Germline V gene data show CDR1 as MDHEN and CDR2 as SYDVKM. The CDR3 sequence is CASTIGMGGDTEAFF. The CDR3 nucleotides are TGTGCCAGCACCATTGGTATGGGGGGGGACACTGAAGCTTTCTTT.

The CDR3 DNA reads TGCGCCAGCAGCTCCGGGACAGTTAAAGAGACCCAGTACTTC. Its protein product is CASSSGTVKETQYF. The chain combines TRBV5-1 with TRBJ2-5, with 7 bases matching TRBD1. Trimming cost V 3 bases and J 3 bases; bases outside gene matches: 5. Looked up from germline, CDR1 is SGHRS and CDR2 is YFSETQ. This CDR3 contains 14 residues. The full variable domain, with the rest looked up from reference TRBV5-1 and TRBJ2-5, is KAGVTQTPRYLIKTRGQQVTLSCSPISGHRSVSWYQQTPGQGLQFLFEYFSETQRNKGNFPGRFSGRQFSNSRSEMNVSTLELGDSALYLCASSSGTVKETQYFGPGTRLLVL.

This clone was seen just once. The chain recombines TRBV2 with TRBJ1-4; D not certain. The CDR3 loop spans 13 amino acids. CDR1 SNHLY and CDR2 FYNNEI come from the germline V gene. Trimming pared 2 bases from V and 4 bases from J, leaving 5 bases between. The CDR3 loop reads CASSERFNEKLFF. The CDR3 DNA reads as TGTGCCAGCAGTGAACGGTTTAATGAAAAACTGTTTTTT.

This sequence joins TRBV15 and TRBJ2-3; TRBD2 agrees at 10 bases. The germline V gene encodes CDR1 LNHNV and CDR2 YYDKDF (reference sequence). V was clipped by 1 base and J by 4 bases; unmatched bases: 8. The CDR3 contains 17 residues. This CDR3 is CATSRGSLAGWADTQYF. The CDR3, as DNA: TGTGCCACCAGCAGAGGATCACTAGCGGGATGGGCAGATACGCAGTATTTT.

This sequence joins TRBV5-4 and TRBJ1-1; 9 bases align to TRBD1. Germline trimming cut 5 bases from V and 1 base from J; bases unmatched to any gene: 3. The CDR3 consists of 14 residues. Germline V gene lookup returns CDR1 SGHNT and CDR2 YYREEE (reference sequence). CDR3 residues: CASRGDRENTEAFF. The CDR3 DNA is TGTGCCAGCAGGGGGGACAGGGAGAACACTGAAGCTTTCTTT.

The V and J genes are TRBV14 and TRBJ2-1; TRBD1 might be the D (6 bases). Germline assignment: CDR1 SGHDN and CDR2 FVKESK. V lost 3 bases, J lost 4 bases, and 16 bases lay in between. There are 16 residues in the CDR3. CDR3 sequence (DNA): TGTGCCAGCAGCCACGGACAGCTCTGGGCTTACAATGAGCAGTTCTTC. Protein product: CASSHGQLWAYNEQFF.

The CDR3 spells CASSEKPGTPGLAESGANVLTF. Here the CDR3 DNA reads TGTGCCAGCAGCGAAAAGCCCGGGACTCCTGGACTAGCGGAGTCTGGGGCCAACGTCCTGACTTTC. The rearrangement uses TRBV9 and TRBJ2-6; 10 nucleotides line up with TRBD2. The trim removed 3 bases at V and 1 base at J, leaving 19 bases unmatched. The CDR3 consists of 22 residues. Germline V gene lookup returns CDR1 SGDLS and CDR2 YYNGEE.

The chain recombines TRBV5-1 with TRBJ2-5, with TRBD1 as a possible D gene (6 bases). This CDR3 contains 14 residues. The ends were cut back, 4 bases at V and 0 bases at J, with 10 bases in the middle. The germline CDR1 and CDR2 sequences are SGHRS and YFSETQ. DNA for the CDR3: TGCGCCAGCAGCCCGGGACACAACCAAGAGACCCAGTACTTC. Translation: CASSPGHNQETQYF.

The V gene is TRBV5-1, the J gene TRBJ2-7; the match to TRBD1 covers 7 bases. The CDR3 runs to 16 residues. Germline values: CDR1 SGHRS, CDR2 YFSETQ. The junction had 11 bases not matched to a gene; V was cut back by 4 bases and J by 1 base. The CDR3 loop reads CASSAFRQGMSYEQYF. The CDR3 bases are TGCGCCAGCAGCGCCTTCCGACAGGGTATGTCCTACGAGCAGTACTTC.

This chain links TRBV19 with TRBJ1-1, with D tentatively TRBD1 (5 bases). Germline loops: CDR1 LNHDA, CDR2 SQIVND (reference sequence). V was shortened by 9 bases and J by 5 bases, with 31 bases between the two germline ends. CDR3 size: 18 residues. The CDR3 sequence: CASREWVGRETGSTEAFF. The CDR3 region has the DNA TGTGCCAGCAGGGAATGGGTGGGGAGGGAAACGGGGAGTACTGAAGCTTTCTTT.

The genes are TRBV7-9 and TRBJ2-5, with 9 bases aligning to TRBD1. J lost 5 bases, V lost 1 base, and 8 bases had no gene match. Germline CDR1 and CDR2: SEHNR and FQNEAQ (reference sequence). The CDR3 covers 16 residues. CDR3 amino acids: CASSLGLGTGSETQYF. CDR3 nucleotide sequence: TGTGCCAGCAGCTTAGGCCTTGGGACAGGGTCGGAGACCCAGTACTTC.

The chain employs TRBV5-1 and TRBJ1-4, with 9 bases identical to TRBD1. Germline trimming cut 2 bases from V and 6 bases from J; bases unmatched to any gene: 2. This CDR3 has 14 amino acids. Germline assignment: CDR1 SGHRS and CDR2 YFSETQ. CDR3 in amino acids: CASSFWTGDEKLFF. CDR3 DNA: TGCGCCAGCAGCTTCTGGACAGGGGATGAAAAACTGTTTTTT.

This chain connects TRBV30 to TRBJ2-2, with D tentatively TRBD1 (7 bases). CDR1 GTSNPN and CDR2 SVGIG come from the germline V gene (reference sequence). Trimming left V 7 bases short and J 6 bases short, with 15 bases between. The CDR3 has 13 residues. Written as DNA, the CDR3 is TGTGCCTCAAAGCCAGGGGGGCCCGGGGAGCTGTTTTTT. It yields the protein CASKPGGPGELFF.

This sequence joins TRBV7-3 and TRBJ2-3; D unresolved. V dropped 0 bases and J dropped 4 bases, with 5 bases sitting between them. Germline V lookup: CDR1 SGHTA, CDR2 FQGTGA. The CDR3 spans 13 residues. CDR3 DNA: TGTGCCAGCAGCTTAACATTCGCAGATACGCAGTATTTT. It is translated as CASSLTFADTQYF.

This rearrangement joins TRBV4-1 to TRBJ2-7; TRBD2 matches at 14 bases. Germline V gives CDR1 MGHRA, CDR2 YSYEKL. This CDR3 region has 17 residues. The V gene end was trimmed by 4 bases and the J gene end by 1 base; junction bases not matched to a gene: 6. CDR3: CASSPGLAGEDSYEQYF. The CDR3 nucleotides read TGCGCCAGCAGCCCGGGACTAGCGGGGGAAGATTCCTACGAGCAGTACTTC.

This clone was detected only a few times. The chain joins TRBV13 to TRBJ1-1, with D perhaps matching TRBD1 (6 bases). The CDR3 runs 14 residues. V lost 4 bases, J lost 3 bases, and 12 bases lay in between. Germline V gene lookup returns CDR1 PRHDT and CDR2 FYEKMQ (reference sequence). CDR3 loop: CASSSQGGDTEAFF. DNA for the CDR3: TGTGCCAGCAGCTCGCAAGGGGGGGACACTGAAGCTTTCTTT. The variable domain in full, completed from reference TRBV13 and TRBJ1-1, reads AAGVIQSPRHLIKEKRETATLKCYPIPRHDTVYWYQQGPGQDPQFLISFYEKMQSDKGSIPDRFSAQQFSDYHSELNMSSLELGDSALYFCASSSQGGDTEAFFGQGTRLTVV.

This clone was detected many times. The chain employs TRBV6-6 and TRBJ1-6, with 10 bases aligning to TRBD1. V lost 6 bases to trimming and J lost 10 bases; unmatched junction nucleotides: 6. CDR1 is MNHNY, CDR2 SVGAGI, per germline (reference sequence). CDR3 length: 14 amino acids. The CDR3 DNA is TGTGCCAGCAGCCCCGGGACAGGGGAATCACCCCTCCACTTT. Translation gives CASSPGTGESPLHF.

This clone was recorded only once. V usage is TRBV19 and J usage is TRBJ2-7, with TRBD2 matching over 10 bases. Germline trimming cut 6 bases from V and 0 bases from J; bases unmatched to any gene: 8. CDR1 LNHDA and CDR2 SQIVND come from the germline V gene (reference sequence). The CDR3 consists of 16 residues. The CDR3 reads CASRRHTSGVSYEQYF. Written as DNA, the CDR3 is TGTGCCAGTAGGCGTCATACTAGCGGGGTCTCCTACGAGCAGTACTTC.

This chain uses TRBV5-1 with TRBJ1-1; 11 bases are a match to TRBD1. CDR3 length: 15 amino acids. CDR1 and CDR2 (germline): SGHRS, YFSETQ. V dropped 0 bases and J dropped 4; count of bases not matched to a gene: 2. The CDR3 region is CASSLEGTGGTEAFF. CDR3 bases: TGCGCCAGCAGCTTGGAGGGGACAGGGGGCACTGAAGCTTTCTTT.

The chain has TRBV29-1 and TRBJ2-7, with D tentatively TRBD1 (5 bases). The CDR3 runs 14 residues. CDR1 SQVTM and CDR2 ANQGSEA come from the germline V gene. Trimming removed 1 base at V and 1 base at J, with 11 bases between. The CDR3 spells CSVEGAGMSYEQYF. As DNA, the CDR3 is TGCAGCGTTGAAGGAGCAGGGATGTCCTACGAGCAGTACTTC.

The chain couples TRBV11-1 to TRBJ2-5; TRBD2 agrees at 14 bases. This CDR3 is 16 amino acids long. Germline trimming cut 6 bases from V and 3 bases from J; bases unmatched to any gene: 6. Germline values: CDR1 SGHAT, CDR2 FQDESV (reference sequence). For the CDR3, the DNA is TGTGCCAGCAGTACGGGACTAGCGGGAGATGAAGAGACCCAGTACTTC. Its protein is CASSTGLAGDEETQYF.

Note on this clone: At one boundary the junction diverges from the germline segment, which might be a read error. This sequence joins TRBV7-9 and TRBJ2-1; 12 bases line up with TRBD1. Germline V gene lookup returns CDR1 SEHNR and CDR2 FQNEAQ (reference sequence). The CDR3 runs to 16 residues. The CDR3 sequence is CSSSFSGTGGRDEQFF. As DNA, the CDR3 is TGTTCCAGCAGCTTCTCCGGGACAGGGGGCAGGGATGAGCAGTTCTTC.

The rearrangement links TRBV29-1 to TRBJ1-4; D is ambiguous. Germline CDR1 SQVTM, CDR2 ANQGSEA. The V end lost 0 bases, the J end lost 2 bases, and 10 bases lay between the germline ends. This CDR3 is built from 15 residues. CDR3 sequence (DNA): TGCAGCGTTGAAGATCTGAGGCAGACTAATGAAAAACTGTTTTTT. It translates to CSVEDLRQTNEKLFF.

The chain links TRBV27 to TRBJ2-7; TRBD1 matches at 8 bases. V lost 1 base to trimming and J lost 3 bases; unmatched junction nucleotides: 5. This CDR3 is 15 amino acids long. The germline V gene encodes CDR1 MNHEY and CDR2 SMNVEV (reference sequence). CDR3: CASSLFQGAIYEQYF. The CDR3 DNA sequence: TGTGCCAGCAGTTTATTCCAGGGGGCTATCTACGAGCAGTACTTC.

The CDR3: CASSLNSGGRDEQFF. CDR3 nucleotide sequence: TGCGCCAGCAGCCTAAATAGCGGAGGGAGGGATGAGCAGTTCTTC. The V gene is TRBV5-1, the J gene TRBJ2-1, with TRBD2 matching over 7 bases. This CDR3 is built from 15 residues. The germline gives CDR1 SGHRS, CDR2 YFSETQ. V dropped 4 bases and J dropped 8; count of bases not matched to a gene: 12.

V is TRBV19 and J is TRBJ2-5; D is undetermined. The germline gives CDR1 LNHDA, CDR2 SQIVND (reference sequence). The CDR3 extends over 13 amino acids. V lost 5 bases to trimming and J lost 1 base, with 8 bases between them. The CDR3 bases are TGTGCCAGTAGTTTCTTGTTCCAAGAGACCCAGTACTTC. Translation gives CASSFLFQETQYF.

This clone has only a few counts. V usage is TRBV5-6 and J usage is TRBJ1-5; 11 nucleotides line up with TRBD1. CDR3 size: 17 residues. The germline V gene has CDR1 SGHDT and CDR2 YYEEEE. Losses at the gene ends were 4 bases for V and 0 bases for J; bases not matched to a gene: 6. The CDR3 DNA reads TGTGCCAGCAGCCTTCGGACAGGGGGCTATAGCAATCAGCCCCAGCATTTT. Amino acids: CASSLRTGGYSNQPQHF. The entire variable domain, with the rest obtained from reference TRBV5-6 and TRBJ1-5, is as follows: DAGVTQSPTHLIKTRGQQVTLRCSPKSGHDTVSWYQQALGQGPQFIFQYYEEEERQRGNFPDRFSGHQFPNYSSELNVNALLLGDSALYLCASSLRTGGYSNQPQHFGDGTRLSIL.